This entry lists 10 T cell receptor beta chains sequenced from one sample in a study of T-cell reconstitution after alpha-beta-depleted transplantation in children. Unique molecular identifiers were built into the TCRbeta library. In TCRdb, the PCR reads were re-called with MiXCR into one record per CDR3 protein. The data show 40,000 to 55,000 distinct CDR3 sequences, about 9.3% seen once. Sequenced here: PBMCs, mostly from graft donor cells, sampled 60 days after TCRalphabeta/CD19-depleted stem cell transplant. Receptors were obtained from a male patient between 2 and 15 years old who had a stem cell transplant for chronic granulomatous disease, so the T cells may come from the graft donor.

This clonotype was seen many times. CDR3 loop: CASSQVMTGVQFF. The CDR3 DNA reads as TGTGCCAGCAGCCAGGTTATGACAGGGGTCCAGTTCTTC. The chain links TRBV14 to TRBJ2-1; 8 nucleotides line up with TRBD1. Trimming removed 3 bases from V and 13 bases from J; junction bases left unmatched: 8. Germline CDR1 reads SGHDN; CDR2 reads FVKESK. This CDR3 is 13 amino acids long.

The chain uses TRBV12-3 or TRBV12-4 and TRBJ2-5, with TRBD1 matching 11 bases. This CDR3 has 15 amino acids. Trimming at V came to 5 bases and at J to 5 bases, leaving 7 bases not matched to a gene. The chain's CDR3 is CASSPRTGGWETQYF. The CDR3 DNA follows: TGTGCCAGCAGTCCGAGGACAGGGGGCTGGGAGACCCAGTACTTC.

At least ten counts were recorded for this clonotype. The gene calls are TRBV29-1 and TRBJ1-2, with a possible D match to TRBD1 (6 bases). Between the trimmed V and J ends, which lost 7 bases and 7 bases, there was a span of 13 bases. From germline, CDR1 is SQVTM and CDR2 ANQGSEA. CDR3 length equals 11 residues. CDR3 coding DNA: TGCAGCGCCCAGACAGGCACTGGCTACACCTTC. Amino acids: CSAQTGTGYTF. The whole variable domain, remainder taken from reference TRBV29-1 and TRBJ1-2, is SAVISQKPSRDICQRGTSLTIQCQVDSQVTMMFWYRQQPGQSLTLIATANQGSEATYESGFVIDKFPISRPNLTFSTLTVSNMSPEDSSIYLCSAQTGTGYTFGSGTRLTVV.

The rearrangement uses TRBV15 and TRBJ2-7; 8 nucleotides agree with TRBD2. The CDR3 covers 16 residues. V shed 3 bases and J 3 bases; nucleotides not matched to a gene: 10. Germline-derived CDR1 and CDR2 are LNHNV and YYDKDF (reference sequence). The CDR3 DNA reads as TGTGCCACCAGCAGGGGGGGGTGTAGCGGGATCTACGAGCAGTACTTC. Encoded protein: CATSRGGCSGIYEQYF.

This clonotype was recorded many times. The chain joins TRBV12-3 or TRBV12-4 to TRBJ2-7, with D possibly being TRBD2 (5 bases). The CDR3 length is 13 residues. With 5 bases removed from V and 2 bases from J, the gap between germline ends came to 10 bases. CDR3 region: CASSPRDAYEQYF. The CDR3 DNA sequence: TGTGCCAGCAGTCCCCGGGATGCCTACGAGCAGTACTTC.

This clonotype was counted ten times or more. The gene calls are TRBV20-1 and TRBJ2-1, with 10 positions matching TRBD2. J was trimmed by 9 bases and V by 1 base; bases with no gene match: 9. The length of the CDR3 is 15 residues. Germline assignment: CDR1 DFQATT and CDR2 SNEGSKA (reference sequence). This CDR3 reads CSARGLAGVDREQFF. The CDR3 nucleotides read TGCAGTGCTAGAGGCCTAGCGGGAGTGGATCGTGAGCAGTTCTTC.

The rearrangement links TRBV20-1 to TRBJ1-4; D is undetermined. V was clipped by 1 base and J by 4 bases, with 7 bases between them. The length of the CDR3 is 13 residues. CDR1 is DFQATT and CDR2 is SNEGSKA in the germline V gene (reference sequence). The CDR3 here is CSARGRINEKLFF. The CDR3, as DNA: TGCAGTGCTAGAGGACGGATTAATGAAAAACTGTTTTTT.

The genes are TRBV5-1 and TRBJ2-3, with D perhaps TRBD1 or TRBD2 (5 bases each). The CDR3 totals 16 residues. V was shortened by 8 bases and J by 0 bases, with 19 bases between the two germline ends. From germline, CDR1 is SGHRS and CDR2 YFSETQ. Here the CDR3 DNA reads TGCGCCAGTACCCGGGACGTACGGCAGAGCACAGATACGCAGTATTTT. Translated: CASTRDVRQSTDTQYF. Together with reference TRBV5-1 and TRBJ2-3, the CDR3 gives the full variable domain: KAGVTQTPRYLIKTRGQQVTLSCSPISGHRSVSWYQQTPGQGLQFLFEYFSETQRNKGNFPGRFSGRQFSNSRSEMNVSTLELGDSALYLCASTRDVRQSTDTQYFGPGTRLTVL.

The sample holds many counts of this clonotype. The gene calls are TRBV5-1 and TRBJ2-7, with D possibly matching TRBD1 (8 bases). Germline V gene data show CDR1 as SGHRS and CDR2 as YFSETQ. Trimming removed 2 bases from V and 2 bases from J, with 11 bases in between. The CDR3 is made up of 14 amino acids. CDR3 nucleotide sequence: TGCGCCAGCAGCTTACAGGGGGGGCCCTACGAGCAGTACTTC. This encodes CASSLQGGPYEQYF.

This clonotype was counted a few times. The V call is TRBV5-1, the J call TRBJ2-7, with TRBD2 identical over 12 bases. V shed 2 bases, J shed 2 bases, and the junction held 2 bases outside the gene matches. The CDR3 runs 15 residues. CDR1 is SGHRS, CDR2 YFSETQ, per germline. Here the CDR3 reads CASSLTSGRTYEQYF. CDR3 sequence (DNA): TGCGCCAGCAGCTTAACTAGCGGGAGGACCTACGAGCAGTACTTC.